The 9 T cell receptor beta chains presented below share a single source sample, sequenced in a study of T cell changes during pregnancy in multiple sclerosis. Here immunoSEQ multiplex PCR was the method, and the copy in TCRdb shows in-frame clones only, minus some. The table has approximately 44,000 clones, around 90% seen once. The sample was CD4+ T cells from peripheral blood mononuclear cells, taken in the second trimester of pregnancy. These receptor sequences come from a female donor in good health, enrolled as a control in a pregnancy study.

The CDR3 region has the DNA TGCGCCAGCAGCGAGCGGGGGAGCACAGATACGCAGTATTTT. It is translated as CASSERGSTDTQYF. The rearrangement links TRBV5-1 to TRBJ2-3; TRBD2 aligns across 8 bases. The CDR3 contains 14 residues. Germline V gene data show CDR1 as SGHRS and CDR2 as YFSETQ. Trimming cost V 4 bases and J 0 bases; bases outside gene matches: 1.

This clone was detected only a few times. V and J are TRBV4-2 and TRBJ1-2, with D tentatively TRBD1 (5 bases). CDR3 length: 16 amino acids. Germline V CDR1 and CDR2: LGHNA, YNFKEQ. V lost 2 bases, J lost 10 bases, and 23 bases lay in between. CDR3 sequence: CASSQRVSRATPIYTF. The CDR3 DNA reads as TGTGCCAGCAGCCAACGAGTGAGCAGGGCCACTCCAATCTACACCTTC.

This sequence joins TRBV19 and TRBJ2-5, with no clear D. Trimming pared 9 bases from V and 4 bases from J, leaving 21 bases between. The CDR3 is 15 residues long. Germline V CDR1 and CDR2: LNHDA, SQIVND (reference sequence). The CDR3 DNA reads as TGTGCCAGCCGGCCGAGGTCGGGTTTCGGAGAGACCCAGTACTTC. Amino acid sequence: CASRPRSGFGETQYF.

Of note for this clone: At one end the junction does not follow the germline gene, possibly because of a read error. The V and J genes are TRBV7-7 and TRBJ2-5; the match to TRBD1 covers 7 bases. CDR1 SSHAT and CDR2 FNYEAQ come from the germline V gene (reference sequence). The CDR3 has 13 amino acids. The DNA of the CDR3 is TGTGCTAGCAGCCCAACAGGGGACGCGACCCAGTACTTC. Its protein product is CASSPTGDATQYF.

This chain joins TRBV29-1 and TRBJ2-1, with TRBD2 matching over 7 bases. Germline V gives CDR1 SQVTM, CDR2 ANQGSEA. This CDR3 comprises 13 residues. V dropped 4 bases and J dropped 2; count of bases not matched to a gene: 2. The CDR3 region is CSVAGTTYNEQFF. As DNA, the CDR3 is TGCAGCGTTGCAGGGACTACCTACAATGAGCAGTTCTTC.

This clone was observed a few times. This chain uses TRBV2 with TRBJ1-5, with unresolved D. V was cut by 8 bases and J by 0 bases, with 14 bases left in between. Germline V gene sequence: CDR1 SNHLY, CDR2 FYNNEI. The CDR3 consists of 15 residues. CDR3 in DNA: TGTGCCAGCGGAACCACCACAGATAGCAATCAGCCCCAGCATTTT. Residues: CASGTTTDSNQPQHF. Together with reference TRBV2 and TRBJ1-5, the CDR3 gives the full variable domain: EPEVTQTPSHQVTQMGQEVILRCVPISNHLYFYWYRQILGQKVEFLVSFYNNEISEKSEIFDDQFSVERPDGSNFTLKIRSTKLEDSAMYFCASGTTTDSNQPQHFGDGTRLSIL.

This clone was recorded a few times. The chain employs TRBV6-5 and TRBJ2-3; maybe TRBD1 (5 bases). V lost 8 bases to trimming and J lost 5 bases, with 20 bases between them. This CDR3 comprises 15 residues. CDR1 and CDR2 (germline): MNHEY, SVGAGI. DNA for the CDR3: TGTGCCAGCGGAAAGGGGAATCAAGGGGAAGATACGCAGTATTTT. Protein product: CASGKGNQGEDTQYF.

The chain recombines TRBV7-3 with TRBJ2-1; D uncertain. Germline V gene sequence: CDR1 SGHTA, CDR2 FQGTGA. This CDR3 has 13 amino acids. Trimming stripped 5 bases from V and 6 bases from J, with 11 bases between. For the CDR3, the DNA is TGTGCCAGCAGCCGGCTAGGTGGCAATGAGCAGTTCTTC. It yields the protein CASSRLGGNEQFF.

The chain uses TRBV27 and TRBJ2-1, with D tentatively TRBD1 (5 bases). Germline-derived CDR1 and CDR2 are MNHEY and SMNVEV (reference sequence). The CDR3 sequence is 13 residues long. V lost 6 bases, J lost 3 bases, and 9 bases lay in between. The CDR3 nucleotides are TGTGCCAGCAGCCCCAGGGTCTACAATGAGCAGTTCTTC. Encoded protein: CASSPRVYNEQFF.